This T cell receptor beta chain was identified during a study of identical twins. Via MiXCR, TCRdb re-called the 5' RACE reads, giving one row per CDR3 protein. The sample carries approximately 530,000 distinct CDR3 sequences, 20% to 25% recorded once. Per the germline V gene, CDR1 is SGHRS and CDR2 is YFSETQ. V was shortened by 4 bases and J by 3 bases, with 20 bases between the two germline ends. The CDR3 is 16 amino acids. The study's findings and limits: Conclusions were based on cross-sectional statistical analysis, without following the same donors. Part of the zero-insertion signal could reflect confounding by invariant MAIT and iNKT cells.

This clonotype appeared a few times. Its antigen is not identified. The same sample was also used in a study of yellow fever vaccine responses in identical twins. That publication notes: Twin vaccine T cell responses reportedly seemed partly convergent, partly personalized.

The sample consisted of CD4+ T cells sorted from blood. The gene calls are TRBV5-1 and TRBJ2-7, with D perhaps TRBD2 (5 bases). The source is a woman younger than 35 in good health. CDR3 residues: CASSEDSSSSVYEQYF. In DNA, the CDR3 is TGCGCCAGCAGCGAGGACTCCTCATCCTCGGTCTACGAGCAGTACTTC.